The source of this T cell receptor (beta chain) is a study of blood T cell repertoires in COVID-19. Study-level information: PBMCs, B-cell-depleted T cells, or T cells provided the cDNA or gDNA that made up the material.

In the authors' methods: Estimation of nucleated cell counts relied on the amplification of reference gene primers. Data came from immunoSEQ multiplex PCR; TCRdb stores just in-frame clones and leaves some out. V, J and clone size were drawn from that table, and D and trimming were deduced from the DNA. Of 100,000 to 150,000 clones listed, more than 85% are singletons. V lost 1 base to trimming and J lost 7 bases, with 13 bases between them. The CDR3 is 13 amino acids. Germline CDR1 SQVTM, CDR2 ANQGSEA. Material: peripheral blood. The chain recombines TRBV29-1 with TRBJ1-1; TRBD1 might be the D (5 bases). This receptor was obtained from a man aged 50 to 60 with active or convalescent COVID-19. The CDR3 sequence is CSVEVGGGLEAFF. The CDR3 DNA sequence: TGCAGCGTTGAAGTTGGGGGGGGTCTTGAAGCTTTCTTT.